Presented here are 10 T cell receptor beta chains from one specimen sequenced in a study of spatial heterogeneity in lung cancer. This sample's time point: sample taken at primary tumor resection. No cells were sorted before sequencing. The whole RNA sequenced was extracted from tumor, nontumor lung or frozen PBMC. MiXCR, run by TCRdb on the 5' RACE reads, gives a single entry per CDR3 protein. The data contain roughly 4,800 distinct CDR3 sequences, about 17% of them seen just once; the ten biggest clones take up more than 20%. The input for sequencing was normal lung tissue next to the tumor, taken at surgery. Receptors were obtained from a male donor with early-stage non-small cell lung cancer.

For this clonotype: The CDR3 end shows no conserved phenylalanine or tryptophan, and so a read error is likely. This chain links TRBV20-1 with TRBJ2-3; TRBD2 matches 9 bases. The CDR3 length is 14 residues. Germline V gives CDR1 DFQATT, CDR2 SNEGSKA (reference sequence). The J segment lost 6 bases and the V segment lost 4 bases, leaving 8 bases of the junction unmatched. This chain's CDR3 is CSATGLASGDTQYL. The CDR3 DNA follows: TGCAGTGCTACTGGACTAGCGTCAGGCGATACGCAGTATCTT.

By share, this clonotype ranks as medium-sized. V usage is TRBV7-2 and J usage is TRBJ2-3; maybe TRBD1 (6 bases). Germline CDR1 reads SGHTA; CDR2 reads FQGNSA. CDR3 length equals 15 residues. Trimming took 2 bases from V and 2 from J, leaving 11 bases between them. The CDR3 loop reads CASSLFQGPTDTQYF. The CDR3 coding sequence is TGTGCCAGCAGCTTATTTCAGGGGCCCACAGATACGCAGTATTTT.

This clonotype is labeled medium-sized. The rearrangement joins TRBV28 to TRBJ2-7; 9 nucleotides align to TRBD2. Germline V CDR1 and CDR2: MDHEN, SYDVKM. V was clipped by 6 bases and J by 1 base; unmatched bases: 7. The CDR3 totals 15 residues. In DNA form, the CDR3 reads TGTGCCAGCAGCCTCGCGCGGGAGGGATCCTACGAGCAGTACTTC. Amino acid sequence: CASSLAREGSYEQYF.

In this sample, this clonotype is medium-sized (0.01 to 0.1%). The rearrangement links TRBV7-9 to TRBJ2-3; TRBD1 matches at 10 bases. J was trimmed by 4 bases and V by 5 bases; bases with no gene match: 3. CDR3 length equals 14 residues. The germline V gene encodes CDR1 SEHNR and CDR2 FQNEAQ (reference sequence). The CDR3 protein is CASSLGTGADTQYF. The CDR3 DNA follows: TGTGCCAGCAGCCTCGGGACAGGGGCAGATACGCAGTATTTT.

This clonotype is medium-sized within its sample. The chain has TRBV5-1 and TRBJ2-5, with unresolved D. The CDR3 is 13 residues long. With 2 bases removed from V and 2 bases from J, the gap between germline ends came to 7 bases. The germline gives CDR1 SGHRS, CDR2 YFSETQ. In DNA form, the CDR3 reads TGCGCCAGCAGCTTCGATTCTCAAGAGACCCAGTACTTC. This codes for CASSFDSQETQYF.

CDR3: CASSFPSSYNEQFF. CDR3 DNA: TGTGCCAGCAGCTTCCCCAGCTCCTACAATGAGCAGTTCTTC. This sequence joins TRBV5-6 and TRBJ2-1; D is uncertain. This CDR3 comprises 14 residues. CDR1 and CDR2 from the germline V gene are SGHDT and YYEEEE. V lost 2 bases to trimming and J lost 0 bases, with 6 bases between them.

This clonotype was recorded many times. This chain connects TRBV20-1 to TRBJ1-2; 10 bases map to TRBD1. The CDR3 is 15 amino acids. Trimming cost V 1 base and J 6 bases; bases outside gene matches: 8. CDR1 is DFQATT, CDR2 SNEGSKA, per germline (reference sequence). The CDR3 is CSARVPRTGGDGYTF. CDR3 sequence (DNA): TGCAGTGCTAGAGTCCCCCGGACAGGGGGGGATGGCTACACCTTC.

This clonotype ranks as medium-sized. The V and J genes are TRBV7-2 and TRBJ1-2; D is possibly TRBD1 (5 bases). The CDR3 runs to 14 residues. V lost 5 bases, J lost 4 bases, and 14 bases lay in between. CDR1 is SGHTA and CDR2 is FQGNSA in the germline V gene. The CDR3 reads CASSEGTLPYGYTF. CDR3 nucleotide sequence: TGTGCCAGCAGCGAGGGGACCCTCCCCTATGGCTACACCTTC.

This clonotype rates as medium-sized. V gene TRBV29-1 combines with J gene TRBJ2-3, with TRBD1 identical over 7 bases. V gave up 6 bases and J gave up 2 bases; unmatched junction bases: 5. CDR1 and CDR2 from the germline V gene are SQVTM and ANQGSEA. This CDR3 spans 13 amino acids. Here the CDR3 DNA reads TGCAGCGTCCGGACAGGAGACACAGATACGCAGTATTTT. Translating gives CSVRTGDTDTQYF.

Relative to its sample, this clonotype is medium-sized. The V and J genes are TRBV5-1 and TRBJ2-5; D is unresolved. Germline V CDR1 and CDR2: SGHRS, YFSETQ. The V and J ends lost 7 bases and 5 bases respectively, with 9 bases between them. The CDR3 runs 11 residues. CDR3 sequence: CASGVGETQYF. CDR3 bases: TGCGCCAGCGGGGTAGGGGAGACCCAGTACTTC.